This entry describes one T cell receptor (beta chain). Its antigen remains unidentified. This sample stems from a study of shared clonotypes between healthy human individuals. Study findings and constraints: Only blood underwent sampling, and tissue repertoires likely differ.

TCRdb keeps only in-frame clones here, not all; method: immunoSEQ multiplex PCR. The sample has some 2,100,000 clones; 90% to 97% are singletons. The CDR3 covers 18 residues. The receptor comes from a man aged 18 to 30 in good health. The gene calls are TRBV1 and TRBJ2-7. TRBV1 is designated a pseudogene. Sequencing input: naive CD4+ T cells sorted from blood. Indicated subset: CD45RA+ positively selected. The CDR3 bases are TGCACCAGCAGCCATAGTATTCGTCACCGGGACCGACTACGGGAGCAGTACTTC. The encoded protein is CTSSHSIRHRDRLREQYF.